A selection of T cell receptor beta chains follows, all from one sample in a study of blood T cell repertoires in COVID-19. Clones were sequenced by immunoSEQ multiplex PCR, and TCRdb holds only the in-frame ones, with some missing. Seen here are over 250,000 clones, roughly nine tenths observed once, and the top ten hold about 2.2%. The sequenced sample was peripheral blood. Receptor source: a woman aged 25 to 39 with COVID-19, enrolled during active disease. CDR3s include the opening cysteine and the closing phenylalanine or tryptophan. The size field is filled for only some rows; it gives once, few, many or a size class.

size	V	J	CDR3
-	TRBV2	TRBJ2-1	CASSVRSSVDEQFF
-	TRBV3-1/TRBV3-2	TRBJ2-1	CASSQYPGQGAHRSYNEQFF
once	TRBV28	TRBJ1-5	CASSPPQGAGQPQHF
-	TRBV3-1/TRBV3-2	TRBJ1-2	CASSPRDSRYGYTF
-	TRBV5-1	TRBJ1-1	CASSLQGMNTEAFF
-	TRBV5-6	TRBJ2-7	CASSTRLDPWAGSSYEQYF
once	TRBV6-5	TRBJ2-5	CASSPGNQETQYF
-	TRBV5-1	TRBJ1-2	CASSVADSLDGYTF
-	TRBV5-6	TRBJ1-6	CASNYEYGSPLHF
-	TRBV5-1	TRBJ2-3	CASRKGADADTQYF
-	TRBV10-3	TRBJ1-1	CAATGLAFTEAFF
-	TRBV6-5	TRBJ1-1	CASSTAGANTEAFF
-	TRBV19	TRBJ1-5	CASSWPGSNQPQHF
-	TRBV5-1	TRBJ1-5	CASSFGTPGDQPQHF
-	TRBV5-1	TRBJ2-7	CASSLDRSLYEQYF
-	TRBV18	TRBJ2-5	CASSPTGGKAKETQYF
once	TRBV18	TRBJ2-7	CASSPRGLPYEQYF
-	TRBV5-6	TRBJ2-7	CASSLGLAGARYEQYF
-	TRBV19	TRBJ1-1	CASSIKGGTGAFF
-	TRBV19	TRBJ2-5	CASSLGQHQETQYF
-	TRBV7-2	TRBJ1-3	CASSLAGQGSSNTIYF
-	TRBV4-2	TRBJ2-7	CASSQRPRGTSGHYEQYF
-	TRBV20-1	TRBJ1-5	CSASLSGQPYSNQPQHF
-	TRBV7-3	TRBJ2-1	CASSLPGEGNEQFF
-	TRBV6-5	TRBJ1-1	CASSYRGKTEAFF
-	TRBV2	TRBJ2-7	CAIRTGDYEQYF
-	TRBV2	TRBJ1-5	CASCVEGAYQPQHF
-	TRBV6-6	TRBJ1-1	CASSYKRTGTDTEAFF
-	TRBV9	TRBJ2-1	CASSVAGRPHNEQFF
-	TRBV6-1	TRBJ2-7	CASSDQPGQGANEQYF
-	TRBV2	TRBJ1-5	CASSERQGAFQPQHF
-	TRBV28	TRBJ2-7	CASSLRTSGVSYEQYF
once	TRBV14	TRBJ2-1	CASSSSIYNEQFF
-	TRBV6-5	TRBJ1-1	CASSLDRAATEAFF
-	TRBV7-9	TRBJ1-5	CASSSGDSHNQPQHF
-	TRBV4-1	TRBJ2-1	CASSPSGLTTYNEQFF
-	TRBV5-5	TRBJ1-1	CASTNIPGGTEAFF
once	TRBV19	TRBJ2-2	CASAGPGDTGELFF
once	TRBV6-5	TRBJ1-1	CASTPGGTGNTEAFF
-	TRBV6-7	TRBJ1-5	CASSTTGVVGQPQHF
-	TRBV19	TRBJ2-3	CASTAGQGASTDTQYF
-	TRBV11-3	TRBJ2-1	CASSPGTSYEQFF
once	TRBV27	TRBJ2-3	CASSPTGHTDTQYF
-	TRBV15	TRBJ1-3	CATSRGGFSGNTIYF
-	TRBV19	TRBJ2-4	CASRAAKNIQYF
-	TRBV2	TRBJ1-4	CASSDIKDNLEKLFF
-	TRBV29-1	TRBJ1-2	CSVPRDSNGYTF
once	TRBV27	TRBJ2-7	CASSTMDRDYEQYF
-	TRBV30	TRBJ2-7	CAWISKGLAGGVSYEQYF
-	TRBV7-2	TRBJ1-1	CASSPSPDSQNTEAFF
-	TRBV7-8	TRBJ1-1	CASSLRDFLKTEAFF
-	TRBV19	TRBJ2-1	CASSIGQGLENEQFF
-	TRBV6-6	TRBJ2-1	CASSSAGGTYNEQFF
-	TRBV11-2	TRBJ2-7	CASSLGGQGGEEQYF
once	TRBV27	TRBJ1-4	CASSLAQGIKYEKLFF
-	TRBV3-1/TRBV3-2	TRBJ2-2	CASSPYRQNTGELFF
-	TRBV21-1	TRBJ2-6	CASSLDRTGANVLTF
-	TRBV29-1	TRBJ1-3	CSVGQSSGNTIYF
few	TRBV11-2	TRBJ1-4	CASSHNFNYHEKLFF
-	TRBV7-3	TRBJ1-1	CASSFAGDDTEAFF